These 16 T cell receptor beta chains came from one sample sequenced in a study of control samples from healthy donors and cancer patients (dated by TCRdb to 2019 to 2021). The library was generated by the immunoSEQ multiplex PCR assay. What TCRdb holds here is the immuneACCESS table cut down to in-frame rearrangements. Part of the clones is not present; checked against another copy, under half of the missing clones reflect an unresolved V gene, and the others are unexplained. In all, the sample holds about 410,000 clones, and about 93% of those were seen once. More than 6% of the sample is taken by the ten largest. Sequenced: PBMCs. These TCRs come from a middle-aged man with head and neck cancer.

A word on this clone: An end of the junction differs from the germline gene, which may be a read error. The gene calls are TRBV6-5 and TRBJ1-4; possibly TRBD1 for D (5 bases). The CDR3 is made up of 14 amino acids. Germline-derived CDR1 and CDR2 are MNHEY and SVGAGI. The DNA for the CDR3 is TGTGCCACCCGCCCCCCCGGGACTAGTGAAAAACTGTTTTTT. Amino acid sequence: CATRPPGTSEKLFF.

This sequence joins TRBV9 and TRBJ2-5; 9 nucleotides match TRBD2. The CDR3 consists of 16 residues. Germline V gene data show CDR1 as SGDLS and CDR2 as YYNGEE. V lost 4 bases to trimming and J lost 5 bases; unmatched junction nucleotides: 12. Written as DNA, the CDR3 is TGTGCCAGCAGCATAGGCCGAAGCGGGGGGATGGAGACCCAGTACTTC. Amino acids: CASSIGRSGGMETQYF.

This clone showed up just once. The chain employs TRBV19 and TRBJ2-1, with D tentatively TRBD1 (5 bases). The germline V gene encodes CDR1 LNHDA and CDR2 SQIVND (reference sequence). V shed 2 bases and J shed 0 bases, with 11 bases lying between them. This CDR3 is 16 amino acids long. CDR3 bases: TGTGCCAGTAGTATATCAGGGTTCAGCTCCTACAATGAGCAGTTCTTC. It is translated as CASSISGFSSYNEQFF.

This clone has only one observation. V usage is TRBV27 and J usage is TRBJ2-1, with 8 bases identical to TRBD1. The CDR3 totals 15 residues. With V trimmed by 10 bases and J by 5 bases, 13 bases remained unmatched. Germline CDR1 and CDR2: MNHEY and SMNVEV (reference sequence). For the CDR3, the DNA is TGTGCCACCCGGGCGGACAGGGACATCGACAATGAGCAGTTCTTC. This encodes CATRADRDIDNEQFF.

This chain joins TRBV28 and TRBJ2-7; 9 bases map to TRBD1. With V trimmed by 2 bases and J by 2 bases, 19 bases remained unmatched. This CDR3 spans 20 amino acids. Germline V CDR1 and CDR2: MDHEN, SYDVKM. This CDR3 reads CASSLGLGQGGGRKPYEQYF. Written as DNA, the CDR3 is TGTGCCAGCAGTTTAGGGTTGGGACAGGGAGGGGGCCGGAAGCCCTACGAGCAGTACTTC.

J is TRBJ2-1 and V is TRBV7-3; TRBD2 aligns across 10 bases. Per germline, CDR1 SGHTA and CDR2 FQGTGA. V shed 2 bases, J shed 9 bases, and the junction held 7 bases outside the gene matches. This CDR3 contains 15 residues. The CDR3 bases are TGTGCCAGCAGCTTAGCTAGCGGGAGCTTCGGTGAGCAGTTCTTC. Translated, it gives CASSLASGSFGEQFF.

This sequence joins TRBV28 and TRBJ2-1, with 13 bases aligning to TRBD2. This CDR3 is 15 amino acids long. The V gene's germline CDR1 is MDHEN and CDR2 SYDVKM. The trim removed 5 bases at V and 8 bases at J, leaving 6 bases unmatched. CDR3 sequence: CASSIRTSGSDEQFF. The CDR3 DNA sequence: TGTGCCAGCAGTATCCGGACTAGCGGGAGTGATGAGCAGTTCTTC.

This clone appeared once. The chain is built from TRBV30 and TRBJ2-2; tentative D call: TRBD2 (6 bases). In germline, CDR1 is GTSNPN, CDR2 SVGIG (reference sequence). The V end was cut by 5 bases, the J end by 8 bases, with 15 bases between. The CDR3 sequence is 13 residues long. The CDR3 region has the DNA TGTGCCTGGCTCGAGGAGGGATCGGGGGAGCTGTTTTTT. Its translation: CAWLEEGSGELFF.

The V gene is TRBV10-3, the J gene TRBJ2-5; D unresolved. This CDR3 comprises 13 residues. Germline V gene lookup returns CDR1 ENHRY and CDR2 SYGVKD. V was cut by 3 bases and J by 3 bases, with 8 bases left in between. The CDR3 reads CAISESPEETQYF. For the CDR3, the DNA is TGTGCCATCAGTGAATCCCCCGAAGAGACCCAGTACTTC.

The CDR3: CASSFSGGEETQYF. The CDR3 region has the DNA TGTGCCAGCAGCTTTTCCGGCGGGGAAGAGACCCAGTACTTC. V gene TRBV7-2 combines with J gene TRBJ2-5, with D possibly TRBD2 on 6 matching bases. Germline V lookup: CDR1 SGHTA, CDR2 FQGNSA. V shed 3 bases and J shed 3 bases, with 11 bases lying between them. The CDR3 length is 14 residues.

The gene calls are TRBV2 and TRBJ2-2, with D perhaps TRBD1 (6 bases). The CDR3 has 15 residues. CDR1 is SNHLY and CDR2 is FYNNEI in the germline V gene. The V gene lost 4 bases and the J gene lost 1 base, with 10 bases spanning the gap. CDR3 amino acids: CASSAEQGNTGELFF. The CDR3 DNA sequence: TGTGCCAGCAGTGCTGAACAGGGGAACACCGGGGAGCTGTTTTTT.

With respect to this clone: The sample holds other DNA sequences that translate to the same CDR3. The chain employs TRBV30 and TRBJ1-2; D is unresolved. The CDR3 is made up of 12 amino acids. Trimming removed 1 base at V and 4 bases at J, with 7 bases between. Germline assignment: CDR1 GTSNPN and CDR2 SVGIG (reference sequence). The CDR3 spells CAWSGDSYGYTF. Written as DNA, the CDR3 is TGTGCCTGGAGTGGGGATTCCTATGGCTACACCTTC.

J is TRBJ2-2 and V is TRBV9, with TRBD1 matching 10 bases. The CDR3 is 17 amino acids. J lost 4 bases, V lost 2 bases, and 8 bases had no gene match. Germline V gene lookup returns CDR1 SGDLS and CDR2 YYNGEE. CDR3 loop: CASSVRGDRGLTGELFF. CDR3 coding DNA: TGTGCCAGCAGCGTGAGGGGAGACAGGGGGCTCACCGGGGAGCTGTTTTTT.

This clone was observed once. The gene calls are TRBV6-5 and TRBJ1-6; D is unresolved. Germline-derived CDR1 and CDR2 are MNHEY and SVGAGI. The V end was cut by 2 bases, the J end by 8 bases, with 16 bases between. The CDR3 totals 16 residues. CDR3 sequence (DNA): TGTGCCAGCAGTTACCTAGGCAGGCTTGGTGATTCACCCCTCCACTTT. Residues: CASSYLGRLGDSPLHF.

This clone was detected once. V usage is TRBV7-2 and J usage is TRBJ2-7; the D gene is possibly TRBD1 (5 bases). The CDR3 is 14 residues long. V lost 1 base, J lost 7 bases, and 14 bases lay in between. CDR1 and CDR2 from the germline V gene are SGHTA and FQGNSA. The chain's CDR3 is CASSLDTGNWEQYF. The CDR3, as DNA: TGTGCCAGCAGCTTAGATACAGGCAATTGGGAGCAGTACTTC.

This clone has only one observation. The V and J genes are TRBV7-3 and TRBJ2-3, with D maybe TRBD2 (6 bases). The ends were cut back, 4 bases at V and 7 bases at J, with 15 bases in the middle. CDR3 length equals 14 residues. Germline V gives CDR1 SGHTA, CDR2 FQGTGA. Here the CDR3 reads CASSSPRRGNTQYF. The DNA of the CDR3 is TGTGCCAGCAGCTCGCCCCGGAGGGGAAATACGCAGTATTTT. The variable domain in full, completed from reference TRBV7-3 and TRBJ2-3, reads GAGVSQTPSNKVTEKGKYVELRCDPISGHTALYWYRQSLGQGPEFLIYFQGTGAADDSGLPNDRFFAVRPEGSVSTLKIQRTERGDSAVYLCASSSPRRGNTQYFGPGTRLTVL.